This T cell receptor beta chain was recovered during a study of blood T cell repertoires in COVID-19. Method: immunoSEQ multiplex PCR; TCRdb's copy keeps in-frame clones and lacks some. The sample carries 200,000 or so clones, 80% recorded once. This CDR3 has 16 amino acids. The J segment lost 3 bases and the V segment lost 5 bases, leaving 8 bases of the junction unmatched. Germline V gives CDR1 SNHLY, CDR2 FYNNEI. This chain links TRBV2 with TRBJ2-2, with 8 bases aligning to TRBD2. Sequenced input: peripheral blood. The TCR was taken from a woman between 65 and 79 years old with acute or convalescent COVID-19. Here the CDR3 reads CASSPSGSRHTGELFF. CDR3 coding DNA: TGTGCCAGCAGTCCGAGCGGGAGTAGGCACACCGGGGAGCTGTTTTTT.